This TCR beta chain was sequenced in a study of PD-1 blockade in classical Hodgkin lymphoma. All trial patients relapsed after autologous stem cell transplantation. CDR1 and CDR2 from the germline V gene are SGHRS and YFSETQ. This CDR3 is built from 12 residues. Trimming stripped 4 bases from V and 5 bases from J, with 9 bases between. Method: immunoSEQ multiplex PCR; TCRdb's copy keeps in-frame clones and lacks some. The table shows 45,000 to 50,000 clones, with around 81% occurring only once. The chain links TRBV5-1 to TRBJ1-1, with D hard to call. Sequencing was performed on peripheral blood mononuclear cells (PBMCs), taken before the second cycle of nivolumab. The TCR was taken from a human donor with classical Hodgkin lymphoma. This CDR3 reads CASSPLGTEAFF. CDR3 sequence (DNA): TGCGCCAGCAGCCCCCTGGGTACTGAAGCTTTCTTT.